The sequence of this T cell receptor (beta chain) was determined in a study of shared clonotypes between healthy human individuals. The study, taken as a whole, reports: The study generally estimated greater richness for naive than memory subsets.

CDR1 and CDR2 from the germline V gene are MGHRA and YSYEKL. The V end lost 1 base, the J end lost 0 bases, and 15 bases lay between the germline ends. The CDR3 contains 17 residues. This clone was detected a few times. What it binds is unknown. This table comes from immunoSEQ multiplex PCR, and its TCRdb copy is limited to in-frame clones, with some not included. The data show approximately 320,000 clones, with around 86% seen just once and about 17% held by the top ten. The sample taken for sequencing was memory CD8+ T cells sorted from blood. Subset meaning: CD45RO+ cells pooled with CCR7-negative TemRA cells. The rearrangement joins TRBV4-1 to TRBJ1-1, with a tentative D call TRBD1 (6 bases). The receptor was isolated from a man younger than 35 in good health. CDR3 DNA: TGCGCCAGCAGCCAAGTTCAAGGACAGCCGGTGAACACTGAAGCTTTCTTT. It is translated as CASSQVQGQPVNTEAFF.